This is a list of T cell receptor beta chains from one sample in a study of PD-1 blockade in classical Hodgkin lymphoma. Method: immunoSEQ multiplex PCR; TCRdb's copy keeps in-frame clones and lacks some. The table lists about 30,000 clones, about 89% of them singletons. The sample consisted of peripheral blood mononuclear cells (PBMCs). All receptors derive from a human donor with classical Hodgkin lymphoma. Each CDR3 is given with its conserved first and last residue. The order of the fields is V gene, D gene, J gene, CDR3 length, clone size, CDR3 DNA, CDR3 protein. A D gene is named only where the DNA matches it firmly. Part of the rows lack a size; the others show once, few, many or a class for expanded clones.

>TRBV4-3|-|TRBJ2-7|15|-
TGCGCCAGCAGCCAGGTAGCGACAGGCTCCTACGAGCAGTACTTC
CASSQVATGSYEQYF
>TRBV7-2|-|TRBJ2-5|14|-
TGTGCCAGCAGCTCCCCGGGACTCCAAGAGACCCAGTACTTC
CASSSPGLQETQYF
>TRBV27|-|TRBJ2-5|13|-
TGTGCCAGCAGAACAGCGTACCAAGAGACCCAGTACTTC
CASRTAYQETQYF
>TRBV5-4|TRBD1|TRBJ2-7|13|-
TGTGCCAGCAGCCCTTGGACAGGTGACGAGCAGTACTTC
CASSPWTGDEQYF
>TRBV7-2|TRBD2|TRBJ2-7|15|-
TGTGCCAGCAGCTCAACTAGCGGGAGAGCCTACGAGCAGTACTTC
CASSSTSGRAYEQYF
>TRBV5-1|-|TRBJ1-2|12|-
TGCGCCAGCAGCCCCACAGGAACCGGCTACACCTTC
CASSPTGTGYTF
>TRBV6-5|TRBD2|TRBJ2-7|15|few
TGTGCCAGCAGTTCGGCAGACGGGGGGGCCTACGAGCAGTACTTC
CASSSADGGAYEQYF
>TRBV28|TRBD2|TRBJ2-1|13|-
TGTGCCAGCGGAACTAGCGTCTACAATGAGCAGTTCTTC
CASGTSVYNEQFF
>TRBV5-1|-|TRBJ2-1|13|-
TGCGCCAGCAGCTTGTGGAGGGAAGGTGAGCAGTTCTTC
CASSLWREGEQFF
>TRBV7-9|-|TRBJ1-4|14|-
TGTGCCAGCGCCCCGAGGACTCTGGCGGAAAAACTGTTTTTT
CASAPRTLAEKLFF
>TRBV10-1|-|TRBJ1-1|13|-
TGCGCCAGCAGTAAGGAGCGGACACGGACAGCTTTCTTT
CASSKERTRTAFF
>TRBV18|-|TRBJ1-1|14|-
TGTGCCAGCTCACCTAGGGGGGACGCCACTGAAGCTTTCTTT
CASSPRGDATEAFF
>TRBV11-3|-|TRBJ2-2|16|-
TGTGCCAGCAGTCCCGAGGGTCGGTCGGACACCGGGGAGCTGTTTTTT
CASSPEGRSDTGELFF
>TRBV6-6|TRBD1|TRBJ2-1|14|-
TGTGCCAGCAGTTACAGGACAGGGGGGAATGAGCAGTTCTTC
CASSYRTGGNEQFF
>TRBV5-1|TRBD1|TRBJ2-7|15|-
TGCGCCAGCAGCAAGGGACAGGGGGCGAACTACGAGCAGTACTTC
CASSKGQGANYEQYF
>TRBV19|-|TRBJ2-1|15|-
TGTGCCAGTAGTATTGGGGGGAGTGAACGCAATGAGCAGTTCTTC
CASSIGGSERNEQFF
>TRBV6-5|-|TRBJ2-5|11|-
TGTGCCAGCAGAGTGTCTGAGACCCAGTACTTC
CASRVSETQYF
>TRBV20-1|-|TRBJ1-1|10|-
TGCAGTGCTAGCTTCTCTGAAGCTTTCTTT
CSASFSEAFF
>TRBV10-3|-|TRBJ2-7|15|-
TGTGCCATCAGTGAGTCGACGGGGGCCCCCTACGAGCAGTACTTC
CAISESTGAPYEQYF
>TRBV2|-|TRBJ2-7|16|-
TGTGCCAGCAGCCGGGACATCCCAGGGAGCTCCTACGAGCAGTACTTC
CASSRDIPGSSYEQYF
>TRBV27|-|TRBJ1-5|14|-
TGTGCCAGCAGCCGATCCGGGATAGATACGCCCCAGCATTTT
CASSRSGIDTPQHF
>TRBV5-4|-|TRBJ1-2|16|-
TGTGCCAGCAGCTTGGCCGCGGTGGGGGCGGGCTATGGCTACACCTTC
CASSLAAVGAGYGYTF
>TRBV7-9|-|TRBJ2-1|15|-
TGTGCCAGCAGCTTACCGGACAGTCCCTACAATGAGCAGTTCTTC
CASSLPDSPYNEQFF
>TRBV5-6|-|TRBJ2-2|14|-
TGTGCCAGCAGCTGGACAGCGAACACCGGGGAGCTGTTTTTT
CASSWTANTGELFF
>TRBV18|TRBD1|TRBJ2-2|15|-
TGTGCCAGCTCACCGGGACAGGGGGCCACCGGGGAGCTGTTTTTT
CASSPGQGATGELFF
>TRBV7-3|-|TRBJ2-6|19|-
TGTGCCAGCAGCCCGATCCCGCCGGGACAACCCTCTGGGGCCAACGTCCTGACTTTC
CASSPIPPGQPSGANVLTF
>TRBV19|TRBD1|TRBJ2-2|18|-
TGTGCCAGTAGTATTACCGCTTCTTGGCAGGGGGTTCACGGGGAGCTGTTTTTT
CASSITASWQGVHGELFF
>TRBV5-6|-|TRBJ2-1|12|once
TGTGCCAGCAGCCCCGGCGGGGATGAGCAGTTCTTC
CASSPGGDEQFF
>TRBV10-3|TRBD2|TRBJ2-1|13|-
TGTGCCATCAGGGGACTAGAGTACAATGAGCAGTTCTTC
CAIRGLEYNEQFF
>TRBV9|TRBD2|TRBJ2-1|14|-
TGTGCCAGCAGCGGGGCGGGAGTTCTCAGTGAGCAGTTCTTC
CASSGAGVLSEQFF
>TRBV9|TRBD2|TRBJ2-1|17|-
TGTGCCAGCAGCGTAATTGACGGGAGGGCCGCGGGCAATGAGCAGTTCTTC
CASSVIDGRAAGNEQFF
>TRBV4-2|TRBD2|TRBJ2-1|16|-
TGTGCCAGCAGCCAAACCGGGACTAGCGGGAGGGTTGAGCAGTTCTTC
CASSQTGTSGRVEQFF
>TRBV18|-|TRBJ2-7|12|-
TGTGCCAGCTCACCATCAACCTACGAGCAGTACTTC
CASSPSTYEQYF
>TRBV2|TRBD1|TRBJ1-6|16|-
TGTGCCAGCAGTGAATCACAGGGGGCGTTGTATTCACCCCTCCACTTT
CASSESQGALYSPLHF
>TRBV9|TRBD2|TRBJ2-3|17|-
TGTGCCAGCAGCGCAATGGGACTAGCGGGAGCGGTAGATACGCAGTATTTT
CASSAMGLAGAVDTQYF
>TRBV7-8|-|TRBJ2-7|15|-
TGTGCCAGCAGCCACATCACGGGAAGGTCCTACGAGCAGTACTTC
CASSHITGRSYEQYF
>TRBV11-2|TRBD2|TRBJ2-6|15|once
TGTGCCAGCAGCTGGGGAGGGGCCGGGGCCAACGTCCTGACTTTC
CASSWGGAGANVLTF
>TRBV6-5|TRBD1|TRBJ1-1|15|-
TGTGCCAGCAGCCTCGGGTTCAGGGGGCACACTGAAGCTTTCTTT
CASSLGFRGHTEAFF
>TRBV20-1|-|TRBJ1-2|11|few
TGCAGTGCTGACCAAGCCCTTGGCTACACCTTC
CSADQALGYTF
>TRBV4-3|TRBD2|TRBJ2-7|16|-
TGCGCCAGCAGCCAGCGGACTAGCGGATACACCTACGAGCAGTACTTC
CASSQRTSGYTYEQYF
>TRBV6-6|-|TRBJ2-7|13|-
TGTGCCAGCAGTTACTCGGACGCATCCGAGCAGTACTTC
CASSYSDASEQYF
>TRBV7-9|TRBD2|TRBJ2-5|16|-
TGTGCCAGCAGCTTAGGACTAGCGGGGAACCAAGAGACCCAGTACTTC
CASSLGLAGNQETQYF
>TRBV18|TRBD2|TRBJ2-1|15|-
TGTGCCAGCTCATCGGGGACTAGCGGGAGCGATGAGCAGTTCTTC
CASSSGTSGSDEQFF
>TRBV7-2|-|TRBJ2-7|12|-
TGTGCCAGCAGCTTAACCGCGTACGAGCAGTACTTC
CASSLTAYEQYF
>TRBV11-3|-|TRBJ2-1|15|-
TGTGCCAGCAGCTTAGACCCAGGAGGGTACAATGAGCAGTTCTTC
CASSLDPGGYNEQFF
>TRBV5-5|-|TRBJ1-1|15|-
TGTGCCAGCAGCTTGGTTCCGGAACGGGACACTGAAGCTTTCTTT
CASSLVPERDTEAFF
>TRBV7-9|-|TRBJ1-2|13|-
TGTGCCAGCAGCTTCGGCAGTATCTATGGCTACACCTTC
CASSFGSIYGYTF
>TRBV11-3|-|TRBJ1-1|13|-
TGTGCCAGCAGCTTTCGCCCGAACACTGAAGCTTTCTTT
CASSFRPNTEAFF
>TRBV19|-|TRBJ1-5|14|-
TGTGCCAGTAGTACCCTGCCCCCTAATCAGCCCCAGCATTTT
CASSTLPPNQPQHF
>TRBV9|TRBD2|TRBJ2-7|14|-
TGTGCCAGCAGCCCACTAGCGGGCCCCTACGAGCAGTACTTC
CASSPLAGPYEQYF